The sequence of this T cell receptor (beta chain) was determined in a study of blood T cell repertoires in COVID-19. Study-level background: Sources were T cells, B-cell-depleted T cells, or PBMCs; the material itself was cDNA or gDNA.

Clones were read by immunoSEQ multiplex PCR, and TCRdb kept only the in-frame ones, dropping some. Of approximately 240,000 clones listed, over 75% were seen once; the top ten hold 2.1%. The V gene's germline CDR1 is SGHTA and CDR2 FQGNSA. The CDR3 sequence is 12 residues long. The ends were cut back, 6 bases at V and 4 bases at J, with 9 bases in the middle. Sequencing was carried out using peripheral blood. The source of this sequence is a woman between 40 and 50 years old who had recovered from COVID-19. The V gene is TRBV7-2, the J gene TRBJ1-2; tentatively, D is TRBD1 (5 bases). The CDR3 nucleotides are TGTGCCAGCAGTGGGCAGGGCTATGGCTACACCTTC. Translation: CASSGQGYGYTF.